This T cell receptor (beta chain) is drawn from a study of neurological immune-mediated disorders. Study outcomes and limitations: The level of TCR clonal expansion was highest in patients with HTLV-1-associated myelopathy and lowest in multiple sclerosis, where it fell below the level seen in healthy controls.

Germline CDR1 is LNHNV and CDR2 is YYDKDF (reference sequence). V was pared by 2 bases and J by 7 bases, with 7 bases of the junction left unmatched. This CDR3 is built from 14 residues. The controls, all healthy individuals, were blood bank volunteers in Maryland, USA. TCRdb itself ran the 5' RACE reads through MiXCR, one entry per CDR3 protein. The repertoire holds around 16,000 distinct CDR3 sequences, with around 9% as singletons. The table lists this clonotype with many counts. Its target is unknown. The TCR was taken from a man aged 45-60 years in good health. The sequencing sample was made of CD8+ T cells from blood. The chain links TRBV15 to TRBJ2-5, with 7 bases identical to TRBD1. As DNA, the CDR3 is TGTGCCACCAGCAGAACAGGGGACCGGGGGACCCAGTACTTC. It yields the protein CATSRTGDRGTQYF.